The next 3 T cell receptor beta chains were all read from a single sample in a study of PD-L1 blockade in urothelial cancer. The method was immunoSEQ multiplex PCR; TCRdb's version includes in-frame clones alone and lacks a portion of them. The sample lists under 100,000 clones, around 80% seen once, with over 7.5% in the top ten. Sequenced here: PBMCs, sampled around atezolizumab (anti-PD-L1) treatment. Receptors were obtained from a man between 65 and 80 years old with urothelial cancer.

The chain recombines TRBV7-2 with TRBJ2-5; TRBD2 matches 9 bases. The CDR3 has 14 residues. Trimming took 5 bases from V and 2 from J; bases not matched to a gene: 3. Germline V lookup: CDR1 SGHTA, CDR2 FQGNSA. CDR3 sequence reads: CASSLGLAQETQYF. The CDR3 DNA is TGTGCCAGCAGCCTGGGACTAGCTCAAGAGACCCAGTACTTC.

The chain couples TRBV6-5 to TRBJ1-5; 7 positions agree with TRBD1. The CDR3 covers 15 residues. CDR1 MNHEY and CDR2 SVGAGI come from the germline V gene. Trimming took 5 bases from V and 5 from J; bases not matched to a gene: 9. The CDR3 region is CASSTSGTDHQPQHF. CDR3 bases: TGTGCCAGCAGTACCTCCGGGACAGATCATCAGCCCCAGCATTTT.

This clone showed up just once. For the CDR3, the DNA is TGCGCCAGCAGCCCTACAGGACAGGTACTTAGCTCTGGGGCCAACGTCCTGACTTTC. Translated, it gives CASSPTGQVLSSGANVLTF. The chain employs TRBV5-1 and TRBJ2-6; 7 bases are shared with TRBD1. Germline CDR1 SGHRS, CDR2 YFSETQ. This CDR3 comprises 19 residues. Trimming removed 4 bases from V and 0 bases from J; junction bases left unmatched: 13.